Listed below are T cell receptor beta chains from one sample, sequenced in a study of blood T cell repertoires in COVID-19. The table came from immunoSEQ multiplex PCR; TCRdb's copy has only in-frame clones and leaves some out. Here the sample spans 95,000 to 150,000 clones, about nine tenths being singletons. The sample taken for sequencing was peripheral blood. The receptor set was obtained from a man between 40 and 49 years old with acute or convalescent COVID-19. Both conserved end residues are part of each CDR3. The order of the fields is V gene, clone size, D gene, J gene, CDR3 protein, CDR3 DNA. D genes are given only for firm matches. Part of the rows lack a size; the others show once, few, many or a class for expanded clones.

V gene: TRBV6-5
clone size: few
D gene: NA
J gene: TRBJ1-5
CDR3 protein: CASSATDSNQPQHF
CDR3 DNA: TGTGCCAGCAGCGCGACTGATAGCAATCAGCCCCAGCATTTT

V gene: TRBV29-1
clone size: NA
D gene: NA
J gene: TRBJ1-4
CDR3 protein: CSVGTTNEKLFF
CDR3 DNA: TGCAGCGTCGGGACAACTAATGAAAAACTGTTTTTT

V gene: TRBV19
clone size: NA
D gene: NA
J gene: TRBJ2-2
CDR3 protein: CASQTRSNTGELFF
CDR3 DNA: TGTGCCAGCCAGACTCGTTCCAACACCGGGGAGCTGTTTTTT

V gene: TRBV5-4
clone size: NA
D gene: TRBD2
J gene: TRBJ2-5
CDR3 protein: CASSLVGSGAGETQYF
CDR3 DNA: TGTGCCAGCAGCTTGGTTGGTAGCGGGGCGGGGGAGACCCAGTACTTC

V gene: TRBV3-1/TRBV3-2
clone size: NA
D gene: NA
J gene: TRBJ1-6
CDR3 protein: CASSPLGTRTPLHF
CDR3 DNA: TGTGCCAGCAGCCCTCTCGGGACAAGAACACCCCTCCACTTT

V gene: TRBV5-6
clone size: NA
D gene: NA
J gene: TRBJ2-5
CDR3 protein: CASSLASGIVETQYF
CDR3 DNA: TGTGCCAGCAGCTTGGCCTCGGGGATCGTAGAGACCCAGTACTTC

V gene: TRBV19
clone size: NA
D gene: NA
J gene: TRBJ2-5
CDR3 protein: CASSIGPRGGETQYF
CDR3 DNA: TGTGCCAGTAGTATAGGTCCCAGGGGCGGAGAGACCCAGTACTTC

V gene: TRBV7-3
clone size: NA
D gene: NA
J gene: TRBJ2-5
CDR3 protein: CASALGHDQETQYF
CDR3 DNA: TGTGCCAGCGCGCTGGGACACGACCAAGAGACCCAGTACTTC

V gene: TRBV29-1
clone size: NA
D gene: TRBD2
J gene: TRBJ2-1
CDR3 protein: CSVSGLAFHNEQFF
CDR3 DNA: TGCAGCGTTTCGGGACTAGCGTTCCACAATGAGCAGTTCTTC

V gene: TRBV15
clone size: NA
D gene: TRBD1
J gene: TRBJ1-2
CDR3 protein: CATSRAKGAVGYGYTF
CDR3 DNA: TGTGCCACCAGCAGAGCGAAGGGGGCGGTGGGTTATGGCTACACCTTC

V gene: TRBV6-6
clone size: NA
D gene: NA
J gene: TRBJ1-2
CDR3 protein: CASSSAGPRHGYTF
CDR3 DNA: TGTGCCAGCAGTTCCGCGGGACCGCGACATGGCTACACCTTC

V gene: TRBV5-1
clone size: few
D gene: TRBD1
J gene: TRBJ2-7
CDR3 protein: CASSLQTGYEQYF
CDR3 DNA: TGCGCCAGCAGCTTGCAGACAGGGTACGAGCAGTACTTC

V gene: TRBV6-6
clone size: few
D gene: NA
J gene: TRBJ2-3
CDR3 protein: CASRPSRRSTDTQYF
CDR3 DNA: TGTGCCAGCAGACCCAGCCGGAGAAGCACAGATACGCAGTATTTT

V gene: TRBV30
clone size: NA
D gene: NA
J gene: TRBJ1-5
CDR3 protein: CAWSVQGGRQPQHF
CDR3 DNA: TGTGCCTGGAGTGTACAGGGAGGGCGGCAGCCCCAGCATTTT

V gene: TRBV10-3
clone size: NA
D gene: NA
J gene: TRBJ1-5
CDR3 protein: CAISGLNVGVSQPQHF
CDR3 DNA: TGTGCCATCAGTGGTCTGAACGTCGGGGTCTCACAGCCCCAGCATTTT

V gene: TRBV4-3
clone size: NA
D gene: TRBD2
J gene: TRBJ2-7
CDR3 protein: CASSQEAGAEQYF
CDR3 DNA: TGCGCCAGCAGCCAAGAAGCGGGGGCCGAGCAGTACTTC

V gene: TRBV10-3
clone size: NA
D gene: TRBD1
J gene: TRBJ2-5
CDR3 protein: CAISEFRGETQYF
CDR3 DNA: TGTGCCATCAGTGAGTTCAGGGGGGAGACCCAGTACTTC

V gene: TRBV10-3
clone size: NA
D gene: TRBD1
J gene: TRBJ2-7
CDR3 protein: CAISDTGDYEQYF
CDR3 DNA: TGTGCCATCAGTGACACAGGGGACTACGAGCAGTACTTC

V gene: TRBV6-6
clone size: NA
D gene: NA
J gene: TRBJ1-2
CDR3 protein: CASTGFADGEYGYTF
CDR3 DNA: TGTGCCAGCACCGGATTTGCTGACGGAGAATATGGCTACACCTTC

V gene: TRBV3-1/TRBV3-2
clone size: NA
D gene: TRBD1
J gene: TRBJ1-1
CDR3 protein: CASSLTGEMAFF
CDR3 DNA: TGTGCCAGCAGCCTCACAGGGGAGATGGCTTTCTTT

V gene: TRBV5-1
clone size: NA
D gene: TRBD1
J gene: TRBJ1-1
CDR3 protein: CASSDPGQGAWGTEAFF
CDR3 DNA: TGCGCCAGCAGCGACCCGGGACAGGGGGCTTGGGGGACTGAAGCTTTCTTT

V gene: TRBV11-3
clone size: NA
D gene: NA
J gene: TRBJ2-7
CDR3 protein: CASSLGRGNYEQYF
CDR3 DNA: TGTGCCAGCAGCTTAGGTAGGGGAAACTACGAGCAGTACTTC

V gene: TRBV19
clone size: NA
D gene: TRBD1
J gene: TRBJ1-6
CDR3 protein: CASTPGQGVGSPLHF
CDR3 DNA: TGTGCCAGTACCCCGGGACAGGGCGTTGGTTCACCCCTCCACTTT

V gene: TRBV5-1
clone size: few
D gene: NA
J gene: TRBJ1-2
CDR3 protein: CASSLTPMTGTQPNYGYTF
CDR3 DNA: TGCGCCAGCAGCTTGACCCCGATGACAGGCACACAACCTAACTATGGCTACACCTTC

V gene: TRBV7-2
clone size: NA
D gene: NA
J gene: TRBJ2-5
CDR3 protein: CASSLRTYQETQYF
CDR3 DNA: TGTGCCAGCAGCTTAAGGACTTACCAAGAGACCCAGTACTTC

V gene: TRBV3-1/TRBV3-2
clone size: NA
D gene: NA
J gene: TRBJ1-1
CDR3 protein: CASSQSRRNMAFF
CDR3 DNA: TGTGCCAGCAGCCAATCTAGGAGGAACATGGCTTTCTTT

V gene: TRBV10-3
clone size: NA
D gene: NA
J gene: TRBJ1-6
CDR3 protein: CAISGLNSPLHF
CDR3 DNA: TGTGCCATCAGTGGACTAAATTCACCCCTCCACTTT

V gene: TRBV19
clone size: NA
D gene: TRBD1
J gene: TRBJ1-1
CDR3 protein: CASSPSDRAKGTEAFF
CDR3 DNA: TGTGCCAGTAGTCCGTCGGACAGGGCCAAGGGCACTGAAGCTTTCTTT

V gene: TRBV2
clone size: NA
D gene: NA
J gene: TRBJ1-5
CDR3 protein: CASSRGGGQPQHF
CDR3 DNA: TGTGCCAGCAGTCGTGGGGGAGGTCAGCCCCAGCATTTT

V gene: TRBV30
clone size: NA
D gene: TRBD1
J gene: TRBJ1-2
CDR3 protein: CAWSTSRTGGFGYGYTF
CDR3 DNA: TGTGCCTGGAGTACCTCTCGGACAGGAGGTTTTGGCTATGGCTACACCTTC

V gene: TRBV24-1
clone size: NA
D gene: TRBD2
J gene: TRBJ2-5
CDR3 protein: CATSGASGRPQETQYF
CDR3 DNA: TGTGCCACCAGTGGGGCTAGCGGGAGGCCACAAGAGACCCAGTACTTC

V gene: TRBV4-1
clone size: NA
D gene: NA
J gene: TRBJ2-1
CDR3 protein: CASSQERSQFF
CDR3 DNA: TGCGCCAGCAGCCAAGAACGAAGCCAGTTCTTC

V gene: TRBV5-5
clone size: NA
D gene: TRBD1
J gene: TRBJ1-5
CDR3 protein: CASSLFGQGVSNQPQHF
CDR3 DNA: TGTGCCAGCAGCTTATTTGGACAGGGGGTCAGCAATCAGCCCCAGCATTTT